These 6 T cell receptor beta chains were sequenced from one sample in a study of metastatic and nonmetastatic thyroid tumors. No treatment had been given to any patient before thyroid surgery. TCRdb re-clonotyped the PCR reads through MiXCR. Of about 69,000 clones in the sample, 14% are singletons; the top ten hold approximately 6.1%. Sequenced input: blood. All receptors come from a male donor with papillary thyroid cancer or a benign thyroid nodule (not recorded which). Some clones in this sample may be carry-over from other donors' samples.

This clone was seen repeatedly, ten times or more. The CDR3, as DNA: TGTGCCAGCAACCCGGAGAATTTGGGTGAGCAGTTCTTC. Translated: CASNPENLGEQFF. The V gene is TRBV12-3 or TRBV12-4, the J gene TRBJ2-1; D remains unclear. The V gene lost 7 bases and the J gene lost 9 bases, with 16 bases spanning the gap. The CDR3 contains 13 residues.

This clone was recorded a few times. The chain uses TRBV10-2 and TRBJ1-1; D is uncertain. Germline CDR1 WSHSY, CDR2 SAAADI. The V end lost 0 bases, the J end lost 7 bases, and 18 bases lay between the germline ends. The CDR3 totals 16 residues. CDR3: CASSESRTGREDEAFF. The CDR3 DNA is TGCGCCAGCAGTGAGTCGAGGACCGGCCGCGAGGATGAAGCTTTCTTT.

This clone was found many times. This chain links TRBV4-3 with TRBJ1-4, with unresolved D. Trimming stripped 0 bases from V and 6 bases from J, with 11 bases between. The CDR3 extends over 15 amino acids. Germline V gives CDR1 LGHNA, CDR2 YSLEER. CDR3 in DNA: TGCGCCAGCAGCCAAGAAGCAAGGCGGGATGAAAAACTGTTTTTT. Residues: CASSQEARRDEKLFF.

Concerning this clone: Distinct nucleotide sequences in the sample also encode this CDR3. The chain carries TRBV11-3 and TRBJ2-5; 9 bases match TRBD1. The CDR3 length is 15 residues. CDR1 and CDR2 from the germline V gene are SGHNT and YENEEA. After removal of 5 bases from V and 13 bases from J, the junction contained 17 bases not matched to a gene. CDR3 in amino acids: CASSDSTGGRETRYF. The CDR3 DNA sequence: TGTGCCAGCAGCGACAGTACAGGGGGCCGAGAGACCAGGTACTTC.

The table lists this clone with many counts. The chain recombines TRBV18 with TRBJ2-5, with a possible D match to TRBD1 (5 bases). There are 13 residues in the CDR3. Germline lookup yields CDR1 KGHSH and CDR2 LQKENI. Trimming left V 3 bases short and J 5 bases short, with 10 bases between. The CDR3 nucleotides are TGTGCCAGCTCACCTTTTGGGGCGGAGACCCAGTACTTC. Translating gives CASSPFGAETQYF.

This clone has a count of ten or more. The rearrangement uses TRBV20-1 and TRBJ1-6; D not resolved. Germline CDR1 and CDR2: DFQATT and SNEGSKA (reference sequence). There are 17 residues in the CDR3. The germline V and J ends were trimmed by 3 bases and 0 bases, with 15 bases remaining between them. CDR3 nucleotides: TGCAGTGCTAGGGAACAGATTATGAGCTCCTATAATTCACCCCTCCACTTT. Amino acids: CSAREQIMSSYNSPLHF.